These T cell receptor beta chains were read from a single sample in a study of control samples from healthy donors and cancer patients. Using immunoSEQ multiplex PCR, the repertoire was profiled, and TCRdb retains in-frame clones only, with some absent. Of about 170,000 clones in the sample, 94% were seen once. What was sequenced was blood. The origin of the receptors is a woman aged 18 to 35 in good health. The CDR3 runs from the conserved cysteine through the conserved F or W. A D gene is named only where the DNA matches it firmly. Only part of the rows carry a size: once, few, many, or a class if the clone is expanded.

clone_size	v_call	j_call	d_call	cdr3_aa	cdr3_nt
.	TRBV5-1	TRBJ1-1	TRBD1	CASSKTGANTEAFF	TGCGCCAGCAGCAAAACAGGGGCGAACACTGAAGCTTTCTTT
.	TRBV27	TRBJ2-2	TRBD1	CAASPGRGHSGELFF	TGTGCCGCCTCCCCCGGCAGGGGGCATTCCGGGGAGCTGTTTTTT
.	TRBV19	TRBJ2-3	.	CASSIGTDTQYF	TGTGCCAGTAGTATCGGCACAGATACGCAGTATTTT
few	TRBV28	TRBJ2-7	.	CASSPRDFYASYEQYF	TGTGCCAGCAGTCCACGGGACTTCTATGCCTCCTACGAGCAGTACTTC
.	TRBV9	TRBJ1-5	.	CASSVAGGQGQPQHF	TGTGCCAGCAGCGTAGCGGGGGGGCAAGGGCAGCCCCAGCATTTT
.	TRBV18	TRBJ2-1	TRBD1	CASSRQGQPITLNEQFF	TGTGCCAGCTCACGACAGGGACAGCCAATTACCCTCAATGAGCAGTTCTTC
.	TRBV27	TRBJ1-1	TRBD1	CASSPLGRGTGALTEAFF	TGTGCCAGCAGTCCATTGGGGCGGGGGACAGGGGCTCTGACTGAAGCTTTCTTT
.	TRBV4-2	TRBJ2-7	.	CASSPRDSVGYEQYF	TGTGCCAGCAGCCCGCGTGACAGCGTGGGGTACGAGCAGTACTTC
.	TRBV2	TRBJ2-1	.	CASMAGTPTHNEQFF	TGTGCCAGCATGGCCGGGACCCCAACCCACAATGAGCAGTTCTTC
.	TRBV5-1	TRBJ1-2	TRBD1	CASNNRGWIGGYTF	TGCGCCAGCAACAACAGGGGGTGGATAGGCGGCTACACCTTC
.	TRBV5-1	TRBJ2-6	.	CASSLGSSGANVLTF	TGCGCCAGCAGCTTGGGGAGCTCTGGGGCCAACGTCCTGACTTTC
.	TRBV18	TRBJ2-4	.	CASSPLKNIQYF	TGTGCCAGCTCACCACTAAAAAACATTCAGTACTTC
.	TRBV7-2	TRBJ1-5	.	CASSLVQSQPQHF	TGTGCCAGCAGCTTAGTTCAGAGTCAGCCCCAGCATTTT
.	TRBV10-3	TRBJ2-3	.	CAISEVSDTQYF	TGTGCCATCAGTGAGGTATCAGATACGCAGTATTTT
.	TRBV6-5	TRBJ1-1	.	CASSYSKGQLNTEAFF	TGTGCCAGCAGTTACTCGAAAGGACAGCTGAACACTGAAGCTTTCTTT
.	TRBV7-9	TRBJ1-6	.	CASSLGADSPLHF	TGTGCCAGCAGCTTAGGGGCGGATTCACCCCTCCACTTT
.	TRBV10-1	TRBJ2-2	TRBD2	CASSEGGAGELFF	TGCGCCAGCAGTGAGGGGGGGGCCGGGGAGCTGTTTTTT
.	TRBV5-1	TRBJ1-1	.	CASSLRREGLNTEAFF	TGCGCCAGCAGCTTGCGCAGGGAAGGTTTGAACACTGAAGCTTTCTTT
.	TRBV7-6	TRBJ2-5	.	CASSRRDGGGETQYF	TGTGCCAGCAGCCGCCGGGACGGAGGCGGCGAGACCCAGTACTTC
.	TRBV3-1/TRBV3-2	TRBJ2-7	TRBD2	CASSQGGAGGYF	TGTGCCAGCAGCCAAGGAGGAGCGGGAGGGTACTTC